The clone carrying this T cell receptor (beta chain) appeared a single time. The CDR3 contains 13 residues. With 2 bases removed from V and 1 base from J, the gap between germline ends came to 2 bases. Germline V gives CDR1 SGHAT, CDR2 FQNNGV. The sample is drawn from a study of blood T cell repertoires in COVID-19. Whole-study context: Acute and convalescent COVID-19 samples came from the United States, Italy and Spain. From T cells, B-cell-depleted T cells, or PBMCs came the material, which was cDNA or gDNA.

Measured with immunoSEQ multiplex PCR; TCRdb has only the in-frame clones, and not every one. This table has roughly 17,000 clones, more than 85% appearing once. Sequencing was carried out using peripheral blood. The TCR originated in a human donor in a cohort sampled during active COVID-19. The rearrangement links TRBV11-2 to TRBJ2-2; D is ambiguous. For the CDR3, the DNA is TGTGCCAGCAGCTTACAGAACACCGGGGAGCTGTTTTTT. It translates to CASSLQNTGELFF.